Each of the 19 T cell receptor beta chains below was sequenced from the same sample in a study of molecular identifiers for immune sequencing clone quantification. TCRdb called the PCR reads again in MiXCR, with one record for every CDR3 protein. The table includes 97,000 or so distinct CDR3 sequences, 35% detected once. The sequenced sample consisted of naive CD8+ T cells from blood, with Jurkat cell RNA spiked in. As for subset: FACS-sorted CD8+CD4-CCR7+CD45RA+ naive T cells. All receptors derive from a human donor in good health. Some libraries in this study had Jurkat cell RNA spiked in.

This clonotype was detected many times. CDR3 sequence reads: CASSLERSTDTQYF. In DNA, the CDR3 is TGCGCCAGCAGCTTGGAGCGCAGCACAGATACGCAGTATTTT. The chain links TRBV5-1 to TRBJ2-3, with unresolved D. Trimming pared 0 bases from V and 0 bases from J, leaving 5 bases between. Germline CDR1 is SGHRS and CDR2 is YFSETQ. The CDR3 is 14 residues long. The full variable domain, rest sourced from reference TRBV5-1 and TRBJ2-3, is KAGVTQTPRYLIKTRGQQVTLSCSPISGHRSVSWYQQTPGQGLQFLFEYFSETQRNKGNFPGRFSGRQFSNSRSEMNVSTLELGDSALYLCASSLERSTDTQYFGPGTRLTVL.

The rearrangement links TRBV15 to TRBJ2-1; 7 bases match TRBD2. CDR1 is LNHNV and CDR2 is YYDKDF in the germline V gene (reference sequence). The length of the CDR3 is 14 residues. The junction had 3 bases not matched to a gene; V was cut back by 3 bases and J by 4 bases. The CDR3 region is CATSSLLAYNEQFF. The CDR3 DNA reads as TGTGCCACCAGCAGTCTACTAGCGTACAATGAGCAGTTCTTC.

To note about this clonotype: This may be a read error, as it is one base from a much larger clone. The chain recombines TRBV28 with TRBJ2-3, with D perhaps TRBD2 (5 bases). This CDR3 region has 15 residues. Germline V gene data show CDR1 as MDHEN and CDR2 as SYDVKM. CDR3 bases: TGTGCCAGCAGTTTAATCGGGGAATACACAGATACGCGGTATTTT. This gives the protein CASSLIGEYTDTRYF. Variable domain in full (rest from reference TRBV28 and TRBJ2-3): DVKVTQSSRYLVKRTGEKVFLECVQDMDHENMFWYRQDPGLGLRLIYFSYDVKMKEKGDIPEGYSVSREKKERFSLILESASTNQTSMYLCASSLIGEYTDTRYFGPGTRLTVL.

On this clonotype: This sequence may be a read error, since a much larger clone differs from it by one base. This rearrangement joins TRBV27 to TRBJ2-7, with D possibly being TRBD1 (6 bases). The CDR3 consists of 15 residues. Trimming pared 2 bases from V and 2 bases from J, leaving 13 bases between. Germline CDR1 and CDR2: MNHEY and SMNVEV (reference sequence). CDR3 sequence (DNA): TGTGCCAGCAGTTTACTCGGGCAGGGGCCCTACGAGCAGTACTTC. The encoded protein is CASSLLGQGPYEQYF.

Turning to this clonotype: This CDR3 fails to terminate in the conserved phenylalanine or tryptophan, so it likely reflects a read error. The chain uses TRBV19 and TRBJ2-3; perhaps D is TRBD1 or TRBD2 (6 bases each). The ends were cut back, 5 bases at V and 3 bases at J, with 18 bases in the middle. The CDR3 totals 16 residues. CDR1 and CDR2 from the germline V gene are LNHDA and SQIVND (reference sequence). CDR3 residues: CASSAHRDWRTDTQYY. The CDR3 DNA is TGTGCCAGTAGTGCTCACAGGGACTGGAGAACAGATACGCAGTATTAT.

This clonotype has a handful of counts. The chain combines TRBV5-4 with TRBJ2-7; D is undetermined. Germline assignment: CDR1 SGHNT and CDR2 YYREEE (reference sequence). The CDR3 covers 14 residues. V was pared by 0 bases and J by 0 bases, with 7 bases between. CDR3 bases: TGTGCCAGCAGCTTGGACGGGTACTCCTACGAGCAGTACTTC. Protein sequence: CASSLDGYSYEQYF. Looking up the rest from reference TRBV5-4 and TRBJ2-7 gives the full variable domain: ETGVTQSPTHLIKTRGQQVTLRCSSQSGHNTVSWYQQALGQGPQFIFQYYREEENGRGNFPPRFSGLQFPNYSSELNVNALELDDSALYLCASSLDGYSYEQYFGPGTRLTVT.

The V and J genes are TRBV5-4 and TRBJ2-3; no clear D gene. Per germline, CDR1 SGHNT and CDR2 YYREEE (reference sequence). The V and J ends lost 0 bases and 2 bases respectively, with 10 bases between them. The CDR3 is 15 amino acids. The CDR3 DNA sequence: TGTGCCAGCAGCTTGGCTCCCGGTGCCACAGATACGCAGTATTTT. Residues: CASSLAPGATDTQYF.

This clonotype was observed many times. The gene calls are TRBV20-1 and TRBJ2-3; D call uncertain. Trimming took off 3 bases at V and 2 bases at J, with 9 bases between the two ends. The CDR3 extends over 13 amino acids. CDR1 is DFQATT and CDR2 is SNEGSKA in the germline V gene (reference sequence). CDR3 in amino acids: CSASLPPTDTQYF. The CDR3, as DNA: TGCAGTGCTAGTCTTCCTCCCACAGATACGCAGTATTTT.

At least ten counts were recorded for this clonotype. The chain has TRBV28 and TRBJ2-7, with no clear D. Germline V CDR1 and CDR2: MDHEN, SYDVKM. This CDR3 spans 13 amino acids. Trimming pared 4 bases from V and 0 bases from J, leaving 7 bases between. The CDR3 DNA sequence: TGTGCCAGCAGTTCTAGGAGCTCCTACGAGCAGTACTTC. Amino acid sequence: CASSSRSSYEQYF. The full variable domain, rest sourced from reference TRBV28 and TRBJ2-7, is DVKVTQSSRYLVKRTGEKVFLECVQDMDHENMFWYRQDPGLGLRLIYFSYDVKMKEKGDIPEGYSVSREKKERFSLILESASTNQTSMYLCASSSRSSYEQYFGPGTRLTVT.

CDR3 residues: CASSLVAAQETQYF. CDR3 nucleotide sequence: TGTGCCAGCAGCTTAGTTGCGGCGCAAGAGACCCAGTACTTC. This chain connects TRBV11-2 to TRBJ2-5; D is uncertain. The germline CDR1 and CDR2 sequences are SGHAT and FQNNGV. This CDR3 spans 14 amino acids. V was shortened by 1 base and J by 2 bases, with 8 bases between the two germline ends.

Note on this clonotype: At one end the junction does not follow the germline gene, possibly because of a read error. The genes are TRBV7-6 and TRBJ2-2; D assignment may be TRBD1 or TRBD2 (5 bases each). The CDR3 totals 20 residues. CDR1 is SGHVS, CDR2 FNYEAQ, per germline. CDR3 in DNA: TGTGCTAGCAGCGTATTCTGTCCCCCCCGGGGCGGAGGTGTCACCGGGGAGCTGTTTTTT. Protein: CASSVFCPPRGGGVTGELFF.

The gene calls are TRBV28 and TRBJ2-1, with 10 bases identical to TRBD2. CDR1 is MDHEN, CDR2 SYDVKM, per germline. V shed 5 bases, J shed 1 base, and the junction held 2 bases outside the gene matches. The CDR3 length is 15 residues. CDR3 DNA sequence: TGTGCCAGCAGTGAGGGACTAGCGTCCTACAATGAGCAGTTCTTC. It translates to CASSEGLASYNEQFF.

At least ten counts were recorded for this clonotype. This chain connects TRBV28 to TRBJ2-5; D remains unclear. CDR1 is MDHEN and CDR2 is SYDVKM in the germline V gene. Trimming removed 4 bases at V and 4 bases at J, with 16 bases between. The CDR3 has 15 amino acids. In DNA, the CDR3 is TGTGCCAGCAGTTCGCCGTCCCGCATTCGAGAGACCCAGTACTTC. The encoded protein is CASSSPSRIRETQYF.

The chain uses TRBV7-8 and TRBJ2-1; 8 bases match TRBD2. CDR1 SGHVS and CDR2 FQNEAQ come from the germline V gene. The CDR3 runs 15 residues. J was trimmed by 6 bases and V by 5 bases; bases with no gene match: 9. In nucleotides, the CDR3 is TGTGCCAGCAGCCCTATGACGGGGGGGACCAATGAGCAGTTCTTC. This translates into CASSPMTGGTNEQFF. The variable domain in full, with the rest retrieved from reference TRBV7-8 and TRBJ2-1, is GAGVSQSPRYKVAKRGQDVALRCDPISGHVSLFWYQQALGQGPEFLTYFQNEAQLDKSGLPSDRFFAERPEGSVSTLKIQRTQQEDSAVYLCASSPMTGGTNEQFFGPGTRLTVL.

The V call is TRBV7-6, the J call TRBJ2-7; D gene ambiguous. V was trimmed by 1 base and J by 2 bases, leaving 12 bases between them. CDR3 length equals 15 residues. The germline V gene encodes CDR1 SGHVS and CDR2 FNYEAQ. The CDR3 region is CASSLGVETPYEQYF. The CDR3 nucleotides read TGTGCCAGCAGCTTAGGTGTGGAGACTCCCTACGAGCAGTACTTC.

The V call is TRBV6-5, the J call TRBJ2-6; no clear D gene. Per the germline V gene, CDR1 is MNHEY and CDR2 is SVGAGI. The CDR3 contains 16 residues. V was clipped by 3 bases and J by 0 bases, with 9 bases between them. This CDR3 reads CASSYGASSGANVLTF. CDR3 in DNA: TGTGCCAGCAGTTATGGTGCAAGCTCTGGGGCCAACGTCCTGACTTTC.

At least ten counts were recorded for this clonotype. The chain uses TRBV9 and TRBJ1-1; D not certain. CDR1 SGDLS and CDR2 YYNGEE come from the germline V gene. This CDR3 has 14 amino acids. Trimming shortened V by 5 bases and J by 0 bases, and 11 bases separated the two germline ends. Written as DNA, the CDR3 is TGTGCCAGCAGTAAGGGCACCTTGAACACTGAAGCTTTCTTT. Translating gives CASSKGTLNTEAFF.

A remark on this clonotype: A much more abundant neighbour one base away suggests this may be a read error. This chain links TRBV11-2 with TRBJ2-7, with a weak D call TRBD2 (5 bases). The V gene's germline CDR1 is SGHAT and CDR2 FQNNGV. The CDR3 has 13 amino acids. The CDR3 is CASSPGVPYEQCF. The CDR3 nucleotides read TGTGCCAGCAGCCCCGGGGTGCCCTACGAGCAGTGCTTC.

The sample holds a few counts of this clonotype. J is TRBJ2-1 and V is TRBV6-2 or TRBV6-3, with D possibly matching TRBD1 (6 bases). Germline-derived CDR1 and CDR2 are MNHEY and SVGEGT. Trimming shortened V by 6 bases and J by 12 bases, and 9 bases separated the two germline ends. CDR3 size: 10 residues. The CDR3 sequence: CASRQGRQFF. The CDR3 region has the DNA TGTGCCAGCAGACAGGGACGGCAGTTCTTC.